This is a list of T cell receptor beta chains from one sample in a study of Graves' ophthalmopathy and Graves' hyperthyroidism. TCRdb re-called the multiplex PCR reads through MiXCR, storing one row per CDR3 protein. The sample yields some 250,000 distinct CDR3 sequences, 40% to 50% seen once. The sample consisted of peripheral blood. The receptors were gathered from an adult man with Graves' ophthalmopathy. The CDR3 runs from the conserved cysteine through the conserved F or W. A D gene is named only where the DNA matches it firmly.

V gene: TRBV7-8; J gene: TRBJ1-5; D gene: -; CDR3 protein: CASSLEYQPQHF
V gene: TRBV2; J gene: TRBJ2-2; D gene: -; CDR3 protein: CASSVGAGNTGELFF
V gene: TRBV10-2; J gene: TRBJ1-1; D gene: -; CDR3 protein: CASAQGGEAFF
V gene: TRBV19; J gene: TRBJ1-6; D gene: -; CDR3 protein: CASTLRGRNSPLHF
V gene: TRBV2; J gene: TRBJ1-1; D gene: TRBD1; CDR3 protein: CASRGQGLFSGAFF
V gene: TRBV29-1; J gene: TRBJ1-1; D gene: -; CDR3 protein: CSVRSQGNTEAFF
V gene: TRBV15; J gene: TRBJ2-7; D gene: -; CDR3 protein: CATSRLQRDEQYF
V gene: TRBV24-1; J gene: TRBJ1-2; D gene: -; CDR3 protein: CATSDGSWDGYTF
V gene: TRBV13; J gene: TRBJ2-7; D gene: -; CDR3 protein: CASSLRHTYEQYF
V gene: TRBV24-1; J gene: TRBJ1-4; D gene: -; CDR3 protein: CATSDPVGITWGANEKLFF
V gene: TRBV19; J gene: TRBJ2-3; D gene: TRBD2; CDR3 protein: CATKRDGLDTQYF
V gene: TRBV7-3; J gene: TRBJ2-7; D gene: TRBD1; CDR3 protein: CASSASGTDSYEQYF
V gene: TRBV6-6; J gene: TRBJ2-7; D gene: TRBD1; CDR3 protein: CASSYGTVSSYEQYF
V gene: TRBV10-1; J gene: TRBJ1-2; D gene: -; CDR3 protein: CASRKQMNYGYTF
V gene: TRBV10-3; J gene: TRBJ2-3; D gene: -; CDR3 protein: CAISEPTARDTQYF
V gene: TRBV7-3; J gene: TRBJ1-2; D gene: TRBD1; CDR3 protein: CASSTYRGQGYTF
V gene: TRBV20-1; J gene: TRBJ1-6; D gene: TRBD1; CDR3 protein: CSAHLDRGLGNSPLHF
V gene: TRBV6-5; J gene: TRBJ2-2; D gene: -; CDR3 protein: CASREGGYDTGELFF
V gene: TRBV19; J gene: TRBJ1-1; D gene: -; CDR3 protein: CASSDQGVTEAFF
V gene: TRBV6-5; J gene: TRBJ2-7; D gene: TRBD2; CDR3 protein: CASSSSGGRYEQYF
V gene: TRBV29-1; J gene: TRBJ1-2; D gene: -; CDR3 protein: CSVVGDKRTGGYTF
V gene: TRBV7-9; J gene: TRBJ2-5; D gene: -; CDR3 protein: CASSPRAAQETQYF
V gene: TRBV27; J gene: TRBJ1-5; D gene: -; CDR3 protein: CASSPGRGPPQPQHF
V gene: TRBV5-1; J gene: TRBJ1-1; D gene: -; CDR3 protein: CASSLSTVNTEAFF
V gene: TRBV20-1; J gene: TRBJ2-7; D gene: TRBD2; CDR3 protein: CSANTGTRGSNEQYF
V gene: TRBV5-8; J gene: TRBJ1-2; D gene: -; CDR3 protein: CASSYRQVLGGYTF
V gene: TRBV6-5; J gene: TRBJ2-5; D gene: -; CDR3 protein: CASRDEGQQETQYF
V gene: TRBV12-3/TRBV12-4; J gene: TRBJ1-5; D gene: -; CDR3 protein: CASSFWPQVGPQHF
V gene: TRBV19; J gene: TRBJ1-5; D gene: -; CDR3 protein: CASSFRAHQPQHF
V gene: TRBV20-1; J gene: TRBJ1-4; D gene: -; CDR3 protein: CSARDGDNEKLFF
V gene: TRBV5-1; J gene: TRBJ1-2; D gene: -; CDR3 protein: CASSLTAGKGYTF
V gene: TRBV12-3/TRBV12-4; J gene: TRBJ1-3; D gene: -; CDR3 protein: CASSFGTGNTIYF
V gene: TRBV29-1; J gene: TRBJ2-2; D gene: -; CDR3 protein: CSVTQGSSPTGELFF
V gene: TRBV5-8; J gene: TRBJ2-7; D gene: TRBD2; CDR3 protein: CASSPGLAGDEQYF
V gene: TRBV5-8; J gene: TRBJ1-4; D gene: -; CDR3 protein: CASSLAGKYLGLFF